The clone carrying this T cell receptor beta chain is a singleton in its sample. This entry belongs to a study of blood T cell repertoires in COVID-19. Study-level background: Whether acute or convalescent, the COVID-19 samples came from the United States, Italy and Spain. PBMCs, B-cell-depleted T cells, or T cells provided the cDNA or gDNA that made up the material.

This CDR3 has 14 residues. Trimming took 0 bases from V and 3 from J, leaving 8 bases between them. The germline CDR1 and CDR2 sequences are SGHRS and YFSETQ. Assay: immunoSEQ multiplex PCR; the TCRdb copy retains only in-frame clones and omits some. The repertoire consists of some 200,000 clones, with approximately 89% occurring once and the leading ten covering 4% to 5.5%. The chain links TRBV5-1 to TRBJ2-3; D is undetermined. Input material: peripheral blood. The clonotype originates from a woman between 40 and 50 years old with acute or convalescent COVID-19. CDR3 sequence: CASSLGALTDTQYF. The CDR3 DNA follows: TGCGCCAGCAGCTTGGGGGCATTGACAGATACGCAGTATTTT. Looking up the rest from reference TRBV5-1 and TRBJ2-3 gives the full variable domain: KAGVTQTPRYLIKTRGQQVTLSCSPISGHRSVSWYQQTPGQGLQFLFEYFSETQRNKGNFPGRFSGRQFSNSRSEMNVSTLELGDSALYLCASSLGALTDTQYFGPGTRLTVL.